The rows below give T cell receptor beta chains drawn from one sample of a study of cytomegalovirus exposure and HLA in healthy donors. TCRdb's table, derived via immunoSEQ multiplex PCR, lists solely in-frame clones and lacks some. In the table there are fewer than 140,000 clones, around 80% of which are singletons. Sequencing used PBMCs. These receptors came from a woman between 50 and 59 years old in good health and CMV-seropositive. CDR3s include the opening cysteine and the closing phenylalanine or tryptophan. The D gene is left open where the match is weak. For some rows the clone size is stated as once, few or many, or as a class when expanded; others skip it.

j_gene,d_gene,len,v_gene,abundance,CDR3nt,CDR3aa
TRBJ2-2,.,15,TRBV18,once,TGTGCCAGCTCACCGAGGGGGTTCAACACCGGGGAGCTGTTTTTT,CASSPRGFNTGELFF
TRBJ2-5,.,14,TRBV7-9,once,TGTGCCAGCAGCCGTGGGGGGTTTGGGGAGACCCAGTACTTC,CASSRGGFGETQYF
TRBJ1-2,.,15,TRBV5-6,.,TGTGCCAGCAGCTTGGTGCGGGAGGCTAACTATGGCTACACCTTC,CASSLVREANYGYTF
TRBJ2-1,.,12,TRBV7-9,few,TGTGCCAGCAGCCAGACAGGCGGCGAGCAGTTCTTC,CASSQTGGEQFF
TRBJ1-5,.,15,TRBV10-3,.,TGTGCCATCAGTGATCGAACAAATAGCAATCAGCCCCAGCATTTT,CAISDRTNSNQPQHF
TRBJ1-1,TRBD1,15,TRBV29-1,.,TGCAGCGTTGACGGGACAGGGGAAGGGAACACTGAAGCTTTCTTT,CSVDGTGEGNTEAFF
TRBJ2-1,.,14,TRBV9,.,TGTGCCAGCAGCGTCACAGGGCCCACCGATGAGCAGTTCTTC,CASSVTGPTDEQFF
TRBJ1-1,.,14,TRBV6-5,once,TGTGCCAGCAGTTATGGGGAGGGGGACACTGAAGCTTTCTTT,CASSYGEGDTEAFF
TRBJ2-2,.,12,TRBV10-3,few,TGTGCCACACGAGTAATTGGCGGGGAGCTGTTTTTT,CATRVIGGELFF
TRBJ2-7,.,16,TRBV1,.,TGCACCAGCAGCCCAAGACGGGACAGGGGCTACTACGAGCAGTACTTC,CTSSPRRDRGYYEQYF
TRBJ1-1,.,13,TRBV2,.,TGTGCCAGCAGTGAAGCCATGAACACTGAAGCTTTCTTT,CASSEAMNTEAFF
TRBJ1-1,TRBD1,15,TRBV6-5,.,TGTGCCAGCAGTTACGTTCGGGACAGGGGCCCTGAAGCTTTCTTT,CASSYVRDRGPEAFF
TRBJ1-1,TRBD1,14,TRBV19,.,TGTGCCAGTAGTCCCCACAGGGGCTCCACTGAAGCTTTCTTT,CASSPHRGSTEAFF
TRBJ1-2,.,12,TRBV28,.,TGTGCCAGCAGTCTAACTAACTATGGCTACACCTTC,CASSLTNYGYTF
TRBJ2-5,TRBD1,14,TRBV5-4,once,TGTGCCAGCAGTTATCCACAGGGGAAGGAGACCCAGTACTTC,CASSYPQGKETQYF
TRBJ2-7,TRBD2,15,TRBV4-2,.,TGTGCCAGCAGCCCAGAGGGGACTAGCTCCTACGAGCAGTACTTC,CASSPEGTSSYEQYF
TRBJ2-1,.,13,TRBV9,few,TGTGCCAGCAGCCTGACTAGCTACAATGAGCAGTTCTTC,CASSLTSYNEQFF
TRBJ1-2,.,11,TRBV20-1,.,TGCAGTGTAGAGGGAGGCTATGGCTACACCTTC,CSVEGGYGYTF
TRBJ2-7,.,14,TRBV18,.,TGTGCCAGCTCACCGATTCCGGGGTTCTACGAGCAGTACTTC,CASSPIPGFYEQYF
TRBJ2-1,.,16,TRBV2,.,TGTGCCAGCAGTGATGGGGGCGGGGGCTACTACAATGAGCAGTTCTTC,CASSDGGGGYYNEQFF
TRBJ2-5,TRBD1,16,TRBV7-9,.,TGTGCCAGCAGCCCCAACAGGGGAGCCCTCCAAGAGACCCAGTACTTC,CASSPNRGALQETQYF
TRBJ1-6,TRBD1,16,TRBV9,.,TGTGCCAGCAGCGTATCACCGGGACAGGTGAATTCACCCCTCCACTTT,CASSVSPGQVNSPLHF
TRBJ1-2,.,14,TRBV6-1,.,TGTGCCAGCAGTGAGGTGTCAGGGCGCTATGGCTACACCTTC,CASSEVSGRYGYTF
TRBJ1-2,.,13,TRBV18,.,TGTGCCAGCGGCCGGGGGTCGGACTATGGCTACACCTTC,CASGRGSDYGYTF
TRBJ2-3,TRBD2,18,TRBV4-2,.,TGTGCCAGCAGCCAAGTTAGGGGAGGGGCCCAGATCACAGATACGCAGTATTTT,CASSQVRGGAQITDTQYF
TRBJ1-5,.,14,TRBV6-5,once,TGTGCCAGCAGCACTATTTCTCAAACGCAGCCCCAGCATTTT,CASSTISQTQPQHF
TRBJ2-7,.,16,TRBV30,.,TGTGCCTGGAGTGTTGCCCGGAGGGCGCTCTCCTACGAGCAGTACTTC,CAWSVARRALSYEQYF
TRBJ1-2,.,17,TRBV27,.,TGTGCCAGCAGTTTGGCCCGGGATCAAGGCTTGGGCTATGGCTACACCTTC,CASSLARDQGLGYGYTF
TRBJ2-1,TRBD2,16,TRBV19,few,TGTGCCAGTAGTTCCTGGGGGGGGTTTCTTCACAATGAGCAGTTCTTC,CASSSWGGFLHNEQFF
TRBJ1-1,TRBD1,15,TRBV19,.,TGTGCCAGTAGTGTGACAGGGGGCGCATTCACTGAAGCTTTCTTT,CASSVTGGAFTEAFF
TRBJ1-6,TRBD1,16,TRBV5-4,.,TGTGCCAGCAGCTTATACCAGGGGGTCCGTAATTCACCCCTCCACTTT,CASSLYQGVRNSPLHF
TRBJ2-2,TRBD1,16,TRBV5-5,.,TGTGCCAGCAGCACAGGGGCCCCCCTTATCGACGGGGAGCTGTTTTTT,CASSTGAPLIDGELFF
TRBJ2-3,.,18,TRBV6-1,.,TGTGCCAGCAGTGTACAACCGGGGGGCCGCGGCCTCACAGATACGCAGTATTTT,CASSVQPGGRGLTDTQYF
TRBJ1-1,.,13,TRBV30,.,TGTGCCTGGAACGGGTTAGGGAACACTGAAGCTTTCTTT,CAWNGLGNTEAFF
TRBJ1-6,.,13,TRBV6-5,.,TGTGCCAGCAGTTACCAGGGAACTTCACCCCTCCACTTT,CASSYQGTSPLHF
TRBJ1-2,TRBD1,13,TRBV6-1,.,TGTGCCAGCAGTCCTGGGACAGGCTATGGCTACACCTTC,CASSPGTGYGYTF
TRBJ2-2,.,19,TRBV4-3,.,TGCGCCAGCAGCCAAGAAGATCCCCAGCAGGTTGCGAACACCGGGGAGCTGTTTTTT,CASSQEDPQQVANTGELFF
TRBJ2-2,.,15,TRBV6-6,few,TGTGCCAGCATCCCCCCGGTGGGGGGGCACGGGGAGCTGTTTTTT,CASIPPVGGHGELFF
TRBJ1-4,.,12,TRBV2,.,TGTGCCAGCAGTGCTGTGAGGGAAAAACTGTTTTTT,CASSAVREKLFF
TRBJ2-7,.,11,TRBV7-9,once,TGTGCCAGCAGCCTTACCTACGAGCAGTACTTC,CASSLTYEQYF
TRBJ1-4,.,16,TRBV9,.,TGTGCCAGCAGCGTAGGTGTCGGGGATGGAAATGAAAAACTGTTTTTT,CASSVGVGDGNEKLFF
TRBJ2-4,TRBD2,15,TRBV4-3,.,TGCGCCAGCAGCCTCCTCCATGGAGCGGGGGGCCCCCAGTACTTC,CASSLLHGAGGPQYF
TRBJ2-5,TRBD2,15,TRBV4-1,.,TGCGCCAGCAGCCAAGATCCGGGGGGGCAAGAGACCCAGTACTTC,CASSQDPGGQETQYF
TRBJ1-1,.,16,TRBV9,.,TGTGCCAGCAGCGTAGGGGCAGCCTCTCTAAACACTGAAGCTTTCTTT,CASSVGAASLNTEAFF
TRBJ1-6,TRBD1,15,TRBV28,once,TGTGCCAGCAGCGTACAGGGGGCCCGTAATTCACCCCTCCACTTT,CASSVQGARNSPLHF
TRBJ2-2,.,16,TRBV5-4,.,TGTGCCAGCAGCTTAGAAGGGGCGCGAGCCCTCGGGGAGCTGTTTTTT,CASSLEGARALGELFF
TRBJ1-2,.,13,TRBV5-1,.,TGCGCCAGCAGCTTAGGAGCTAACTATGGCTACACCTTC,CASSLGANYGYTF
TRBJ1-4,TRBD1,15,TRBV5-5,.,TGTGCCAGCAGCTTGAGTGGGACAGGGAATGAAAAACTGTTTTTT,CASSLSGTGNEKLFF
TRBJ1-1,.,15,TRBV5-4,.,TGTGCCAGCAGCCCCGAGGGTATTTTTATGACTGAAGCTTTCTTT,CASSPEGIFMTEAFF
TRBJ2-7,TRBD2,17,TRBV11-2,.,TGTGCCAGCAGCTCATTGGGGTCGGGACTAGCGGCCTTGGAGCAGTACTTC,CASSSLGSGLAALEQYF
TRBJ2-7,TRBD1,16,TRBV6-5,.,TGTGCCAGCAGTTACTCGATCGACAGGGCTCGGTACGAGCAGTACTTC,CASSYSIDRARYEQYF
TRBJ1-6,.,12,TRBV7-3,.,TGTGCCAGCAGCACTCAGGGAGGGCCCCAGCACTTT,CASSTQGGPQHF
TRBJ1-5,.,13,TRBV6-5,.,TGTGCCAGCAGTTACCCTCCGGGGGGGCCCCAGCATTTT,CASSYPPGGPQHF
TRBJ1-4,TRBD1,14,TRBV6-1,.,TGTGCCAGCAGTCCGAGGACAGGGCGGGAAAAACTGTTTTTT,CASSPRTGREKLFF
TRBJ2-3,.,14,TRBV7-2,.,TGTGCCAGCAGCTTAGACTACTCCACAGATACGCAGTATTTT,CASSLDYSTDTQYF
TRBJ1-1,TRBD1,14,TRBV9,.,TGTGCCAGCAGCGTAGACGACAGGGGGACTGAAGCTTTCTTT,CASSVDDRGTEAFF